The clone carrying this T cell receptor beta chain was detected a few times. The antigen is unknown. Germline values: CDR1 SGHTA, CDR2 FQGNSA. The CDR3 is 14 amino acids. Trimming pared 1 base from V and 11 bases from J, leaving 17 bases between. This sample is drawn from a study of T-cell reconstitution after alpha-beta-depleted transplantation in children. Study-level points and caveats: It was reported that alpha-beta T cells came from several hundred expanded graft clones (about two months after transplant). Some patients' high day-60 TCRbeta diversity was attributed to recipient cells surviving conditioning.

TCRbeta library construction was performed incorporating unique molecular identifiers. TCRdb reprocessed the PCR reads with MiXCR, giving one entry per CDR3 protein. The profile shows under 250,000 distinct CDR3 sequences, 24% of them singletons. The sample was PBMCs, mostly from graft donor cells, taken 360 days after TCRalphabeta/CD19-depleted stem cell transplant. V gene TRBV7-2 combines with J gene TRBJ1-1; D is unclear. The sequence was collected from a female patient aged 2-15 years who had a stem cell transplant for congenital amegakaryocytic thrombocytopenia, so the T cells may come from the graft donor. Written as DNA, the CDR3 is TGTGCCAGCAGCTTAGTGTCCGGTCTCCCGGGGGCTTTCTTT. Protein product: CASSLVSGLPGAFF.